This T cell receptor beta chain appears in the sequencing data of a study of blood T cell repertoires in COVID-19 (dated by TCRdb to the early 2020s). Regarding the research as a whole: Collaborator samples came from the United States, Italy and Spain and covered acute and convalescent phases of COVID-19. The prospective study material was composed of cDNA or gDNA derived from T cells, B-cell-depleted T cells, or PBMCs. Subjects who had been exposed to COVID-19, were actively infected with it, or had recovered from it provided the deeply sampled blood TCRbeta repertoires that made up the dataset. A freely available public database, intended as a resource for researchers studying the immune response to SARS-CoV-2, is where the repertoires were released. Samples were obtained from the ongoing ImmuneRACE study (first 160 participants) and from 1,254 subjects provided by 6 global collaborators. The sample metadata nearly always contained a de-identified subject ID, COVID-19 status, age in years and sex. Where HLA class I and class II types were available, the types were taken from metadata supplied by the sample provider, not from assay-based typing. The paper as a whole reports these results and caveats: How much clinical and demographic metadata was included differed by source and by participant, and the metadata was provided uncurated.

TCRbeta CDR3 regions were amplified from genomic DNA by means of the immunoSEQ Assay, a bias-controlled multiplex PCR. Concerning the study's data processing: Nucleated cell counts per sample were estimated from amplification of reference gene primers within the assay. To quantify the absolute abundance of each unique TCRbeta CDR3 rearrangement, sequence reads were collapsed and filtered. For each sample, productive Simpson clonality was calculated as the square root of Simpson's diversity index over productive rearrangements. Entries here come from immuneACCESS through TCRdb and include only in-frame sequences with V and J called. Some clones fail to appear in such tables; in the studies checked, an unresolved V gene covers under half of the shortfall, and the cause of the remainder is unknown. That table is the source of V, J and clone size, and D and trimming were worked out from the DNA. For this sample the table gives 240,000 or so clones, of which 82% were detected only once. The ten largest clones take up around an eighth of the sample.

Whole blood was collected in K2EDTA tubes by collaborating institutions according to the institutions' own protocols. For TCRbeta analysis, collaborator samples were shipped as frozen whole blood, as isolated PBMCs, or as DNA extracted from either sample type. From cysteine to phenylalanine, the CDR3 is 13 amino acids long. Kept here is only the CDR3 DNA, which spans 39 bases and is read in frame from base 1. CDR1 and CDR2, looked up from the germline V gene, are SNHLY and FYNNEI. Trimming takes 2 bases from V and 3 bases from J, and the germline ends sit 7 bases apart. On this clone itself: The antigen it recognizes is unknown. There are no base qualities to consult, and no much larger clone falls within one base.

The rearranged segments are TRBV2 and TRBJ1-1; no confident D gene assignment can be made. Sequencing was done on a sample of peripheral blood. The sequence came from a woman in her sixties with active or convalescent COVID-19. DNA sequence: TGTGCCAGCAGTGAAATGGCCTACACTGAAGCTTTCTTT. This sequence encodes CASSEMAYTEAFF.